These 15 T cell receptor beta chains originate from one sample sequenced in a study of low-dose radiotherapy and immunotherapy resistance in tumors. TRAV- and TRBV-specific primers primed first-strand cDNA, covering alpha and beta chains. Amplification, which lasted 20 to 25 PCR cycles, used a constant-region primer and V-primer adapter to amplify TCRs. TCRdb analysed the reads with MiXCR anew, one entry per CDR3 protein. The data contain 31,000 or so distinct CDR3 sequences, 45% to 50% of them singletons. The time point: after trial treatment. Treatment reported: LDRT plus nivolumab, ipilimumab, low-dose cyclophosphamide and aspirin (RACIN trial). Here the sequenced sample was PBMCs, taken after low-dose radiotherapy plus immunotherapy. The receptors originated from a male donor with gallbladder cancer.

This clonotype was detected many times. The chain recombines TRBV13 with TRBJ1-6; D gene unclear. V gave up 7 bases and J gave up 10 bases, with 5 bases separating them. The CDR3 is 10 residues long. CDR1 is PRHDT, CDR2 FYEKMQ, per germline (reference sequence). The CDR3 loop reads CASKGSPLHF. CDR3 bases: TGTGCCAGCAAGGGCTCACCCCTCCACTTT.

This chain joins TRBV6-5 and TRBJ2-3; D possibly uses TRBD1 or TRBD2 (7 bases each). The ends were cut back, 7 bases at V and 1 base at J, with 18 bases in the middle. The length of the CDR3 is 16 residues. Per germline, CDR1 MNHEY and CDR2 SVGAGI. DNA for the CDR3: TGTGCCAGCACCCACGAGGGGGCGGGGGGCACAGATACGCAGTATTTT. This codes for CASTHEGAGGTDTQYF.

This clonotype occurred once. As DNA, the CDR3 is TGCGCCAGCAGCGACCGAGGAGGAGGGTTGGACAATGAGCAGTTCTTC. It codes for CASSDRGGGLDNEQFF. The genes are TRBV5-1 and TRBJ2-1; D possibly corresponds to TRBD2 (6 bases). V lost 4 bases to trimming and J lost 5 bases, with 19 bases between them. Germline V gene data show CDR1 as SGHRS and CDR2 as YFSETQ. This CDR3 region has 16 residues.

With respect to this clonotype: One base separates it from a far larger clone, so it is likely a read error. The V and J genes are TRBV28 and TRBJ2-1, with 8 bases fitting TRBD2. Per germline, CDR1 MDHEN and CDR2 SYDVKM. V was pared by 2 bases and J by 10 bases, with 16 bases of the junction left unmatched. This CDR3 spans 17 amino acids. Here the CDR3 DNA reads TGTGCCAGCAGTTTAGGAGCTAGCGGGCCGTTAAGGGGCGAGCAGTTCTTC. Translating gives CASSLGASGPLRGEQFF.

A remark on this clonotype: A far larger clone is one nucleotide away, so this likely arose from a read error. The CDR3 region is CASKGQFEQFF. DNA for the CDR3: TGTGCCAGTAAAGGACAGTTCGAGCAGTTCTTC. The genes are TRBV19 and TRBJ2-1; TRBD1 might be the D (6 bases). The CDR3 totals 11 residues. CDR1 and CDR2 (germline): LNHDA, SQIVND (reference sequence). Trimming left V 7 bases short and J 10 bases short, with 11 bases between.

A remark on this clonotype: This likely reflects a read error, since a far larger clone is one base away. The V and J genes are TRBV18 and TRBJ2-7; D remains ambiguous. V lost 0 bases and J 7 bases, leaving 10 bases between the germline ends. In germline, CDR1 is KGHSH, CDR2 LQKENI. CDR3 length: 13 residues. The CDR3 loop reads CASSPPTPTEQYF. In DNA, the CDR3 is TGTGCCAGCTCACCACCCACTCCGACTGAGCAGTACTTC.

As to this clonotype: The likely explanation is a read error, given a far larger clone one base away. CDR3 DNA sequence: TGTGCCAGCAGCTTAGGTCGGGAGACCTACAATGAGCAGTACTTC. This sequence encodes CASSLGRETYNEQYF. The rearrangement links TRBV7-2 to TRBJ2-7; perhaps TRBD2 as D (6 bases). V was cut by 1 base and J by 7 bases, with 17 bases left in between. The CDR3 is 15 residues long. Germline V gene lookup returns CDR1 SGHTA and CDR2 FQGNSA.

The chain combines TRBV28 with TRBJ1-1; TRBD1 might be the D (5 bases). Trimming left V 6 bases short and J 5 bases short, with 13 bases between. The germline gives CDR1 MDHEN, CDR2 SYDVKM. This CDR3 is built from 13 residues. This CDR3 reads CASSSRWGTEAFF. DNA for the CDR3: TGTGCCAGCAGCTCCAGGTGGGGGACTGAAGCTTTCTTT.

The genes are TRBV30 and TRBJ1-6; 8 positions match TRBD1. Losses at the gene ends were 1 base for V and 7 bases for J; bases not matched to a gene: 0. Germline CDR1 and CDR2: GTSNPN and SVGIG (reference sequence). This CDR3 comprises 13 residues. CDR3 nucleotides: TGTGCCTGGAGTGGACAGGGGAATTCACCCCTCCACTTT. It is translated as CAWSGQGNSPLHF.

This clonotype was counted ten times or more. The chain links TRBV7-9 to TRBJ1-1; no reliable D call. The germline CDR1 and CDR2 sequences are SEHNR and FQNEAQ (reference sequence). Deletions cut 5 bases from V and 0 bases from J, with 13 bases between. The CDR3 is 15 residues long. The CDR3 loop is CASSPASGMNTEAFF. The CDR3 DNA reads TGTGCCAGCAGCCCAGCCTCGGGTATGAACACTGAAGCTTTCTTT.

In this sample, this clonotype turned up many times. V and J are TRBV29-1 and TRBJ2-5; 10 bases line up with TRBD1. CDR3 length: 15 amino acids. From germline, CDR1 is SQVTM and CDR2 ANQGSEA. Losses at the gene ends were 0 bases for V and 4 bases for J; bases not matched to a gene: 5. CDR3 nucleotides: TGCAGCGTTGAAGAGGGACAGGGGATGGGAGAGACCCAGTACTTC. This encodes CSVEEGQGMGETQYF.

Regarding this clonotype: Only one base separates this from a far larger clonotype, so it likely reflects a read error. The chain joins TRBV20-1 to TRBJ2-1, with a weak D call TRBD2 (5 bases). Germline values: CDR1 DFQATT, CDR2 SNEGSKA (reference sequence). Trimming stripped 0 bases from V and 10 bases from J, with 19 bases between. This CDR3 spans 15 amino acids. The CDR3 reads CSARDDEGVLYEQFF. DNA for the CDR3: TGCAGTGCTAGAGATGATGAGGGAGTATTGTACGAGCAGTTCTTC.

The DNA for the CDR3 is TGTGCCAGCAGTGACTGGCTCTCCGAGCAGTACTTC. Its protein is CASSDWLSEQYF. V is TRBV6-2 or TRBV6-3 and J is TRBJ2-7; D remains unclear. Germline V gene sequence: CDR1 MNHEY, CDR2 SVGEGT. The CDR3 extends over 12 amino acids. V was trimmed by 5 bases and J by 6 bases, leaving 11 bases between them.

The V gene is TRBV5-4, the J gene TRBJ1-2, with D unresolved. The V gene lost 1 base and the J gene lost 1 base, with 5 bases spanning the gap. The germline V gene encodes CDR1 SGHNT and CDR2 YYREEE (reference sequence). There are 13 residues in the CDR3. Here the CDR3 DNA reads TGTGCCAGCAGCTTGAGGGATAACTATGGCTACACCTTC. Its translation is CASSLRDNYGYTF. Variable domain in full (rest from reference TRBV5-4 and TRBJ1-2): ETGVTQSPTHLIKTRGQQVTLRCSSQSGHNTVSWYQQALGQGPQFIFQYYREEENGRGNFPPRFSGLQFPNYSSELNVNALELDDSALYLCASSLRDNYGYTFGSGTRLTVV.

The V and J genes are TRBV6-5 and TRBJ2-6; 7 bases match TRBD1. The germline gives CDR1 MNHEY, CDR2 SVGAGI. The CDR3 has 16 residues. V shed 6 bases, J shed 1 base, and the junction held 6 bases outside the gene matches. The CDR3 DNA sequence: TGTGCCAGCAGGCGAACACAGGGGTCTGGGGCCAACGTCCTGACTTTC. It encodes CASRRTQGSGANVLTF.